Listed here are 20 T cell receptor beta chains from one sample, sequenced in a study of blood T cell repertoires in COVID-19. The assay was immunoSEQ multiplex PCR, and TCRdb's table has in-frame clones only and misses some. Of 110,000 or so clones detected, about three quarters appear once; the ten largest clones hold less than 7.5%. The sequencing input was peripheral blood. Receptors were obtained from a man aged 65 to 79 with acute or convalescent COVID-19.

The J gene is TRBJ1-6, the V gene TRBV30, with D uncertain. The CDR3 spans 14 residues. Per germline, CDR1 GTSNPN and CDR2 SVGIG (reference sequence). V gave up 2 bases and J gave up 6 bases, with 11 bases separating them. The CDR3 sequence is CAWSKGATNSPLHF. CDR3 nucleotides: TGTGCCTGGAGTAAGGGAGCGACTAATTCACCCCTCCACTTT.

The genes are TRBV6-5 and TRBJ2-7, with 9 bases that match TRBD1. Trimming removed 4 bases from V and 3 bases from J; junction bases left unmatched: 10. CDR3 size: 16 residues. The V gene's germline CDR1 is MNHEY and CDR2 SVGAGI. The CDR3 here is CASSSRSGTGLYEQYF. CDR3 in DNA: TGTGCCAGCAGTTCCCGGTCCGGGACAGGGCTCTACGAGCAGTACTTC.

This clone was counted ten times or more. This sequence joins TRBV2 and TRBJ1-5; unclear D gene. The CDR3 has 13 residues. Germline CDR1 reads SNHLY; CDR2 reads FYNNEI. Trimming took off 6 bases at V and 3 bases at J, with 9 bases between the two ends. In nucleotides, the CDR3 is TGTGCCAGCAGACCCGACTACAATCAGCCCCAGCATTTT. This encodes CASRPDYNQPQHF.

The V call is TRBV6-6, the J call TRBJ2-1; D is unclear. Germline CDR1 and CDR2: MNHNY and SVGAGI (reference sequence). Trimming left V 5 bases short and J 9 bases short, with 11 bases between. The CDR3 spans 12 residues. CDR3 residues: CASSPRPGEQFF. CDR3 nucleotides: TGTGCCAGCAGTCCACGCCCAGGTGAGCAGTTCTTC.

The gene calls are TRBV19 and TRBJ2-7, with 9 bases lining up with TRBD1. The CDR3 runs 14 residues. Germline values: CDR1 LNHDA, CDR2 SQIVND (reference sequence). V lost 7 bases, J lost 2 bases, and 6 bases stayed unmatched. In DNA form, the CDR3 reads TGTGCCAGTAAACACGGGACAGGGACCTACGAGCAGTACTTC. Protein sequence: CASKHGTGTYEQYF.

The V gene is TRBV24-1, the J gene TRBJ2-5; 10 nucleotides line up with TRBD2. Trimming cost V 5 bases and J 0 bases; bases outside gene matches: 5. The CDR3 covers 16 residues. Germline loops: CDR1 KGHDR, CDR2 SFDVKD. CDR3 nucleotide sequence: TGTGCCACCAGTGGCACTAGCGGGATGTACCAAGAGACCCAGTACTTC. It translates to CATSGTSGMYQETQYF.

The CDR3 bases are TGTGCCAGCAGGCAAGGACAGATCCCGAACACTGAAGCTTTCTTT. It encodes CASRQGQIPNTEAFF. The chain links TRBV6-6 to TRBJ1-1; weak D call: TRBD1 (6 bases). The V and J ends lost 6 bases and 1 base respectively, with 15 bases between them. The CDR3 has 15 residues. The germline V gene has CDR1 MNHNY and CDR2 SVGAGI (reference sequence).

Of note for this clone: At the DNA level, this CDR3 is encoded by other sequences in the same sample as well. The V gene is TRBV6-5, the J gene TRBJ2-7, with TRBD2 matching over 9 bases. With 6 bases clipped from V and 2 bases from J, the junction kept 5 bases outside the gene matches. The CDR3 extends over 14 amino acids. Per the germline V gene, CDR1 is MNHEY and CDR2 is SVGAGI. The CDR3 DNA follows: TGTGCCAGCAGCCCAGCGGGGGGAACCTACGAGCAGTACTTC. Its protein product is CASSPAGGTYEQYF.

The chain uses TRBV5-8 and TRBJ2-3, with D possibly matching TRBD1 (5 bases). CDR1 and CDR2 from the germline V gene are SGHTS and YDEGEE. The CDR3 is 13 amino acids. V was clipped by 2 bases and J by 1 base, with 5 bases between them. CDR3 amino acids: CASSFRGTDTQYF. In DNA form, the CDR3 reads TGTGCCAGCAGCTTCAGGGGCACAGATACGCAGTATTTT.

This clone appeared many times. The genes are TRBV18 and TRBJ1-4; D not resolved. The V end was cut by 4 bases, the J end by 8 bases, with 14 bases between. This CDR3 has 14 residues. Germline V gene lookup returns CDR1 KGHSH and CDR2 LQKENI. In DNA, the CDR3 is TGTGCCAGCTCACTACCGGGCGATGCAGAAAAACTGTTTTTT. Its protein product is CASSLPGDAEKLFF.

V usage is TRBV6-5 and J usage is TRBJ2-3, with 8 bases that match TRBD2. Germline-derived CDR1 and CDR2 are MNHEY and SVGAGI. CDR3 length: 15 residues. V shed 2 bases and J 3 bases; nucleotides not matched to a gene: 4. The CDR3 is CASSYGGGRTDTQYF. The DNA for the CDR3 is TGTGCCAGCAGTTACGGTGGCGGGAGGACAGATACGCAGTATTTT.

The chain is built from TRBV19 and TRBJ2-5, with a weak D call TRBD1 (6 bases). The V gene lost 5 bases and the J gene lost 3 bases, with 7 bases spanning the gap. There are 12 residues in the CDR3. Germline CDR1 and CDR2: LNHDA and SQIVND (reference sequence). CDR3 sequence (DNA): TGTGCCAGTAGTCACAGGGAAGAGACCCAGTACTTC. Translated: CASSHREETQYF. The full variable domain, its missing parts supplied by reference TRBV19 and TRBJ2-5, is DGGITQSPKYLFRKEGQNVTLSCEQNLNHDAMYWYRQDPGQGLRLIYYSQIVNDFQKGDIAEGYSVSREKKESFPLTVTSAQKNPTAFYLCASSHREETQYFGPGTRLLVL.

The chain has TRBV7-3 and TRBJ2-7, with 7 nucleotides matching TRBD1. The V gene's germline CDR1 is SGHTA and CDR2 FQGTGA. The CDR3 extends over 13 amino acids. V gave up 1 base and J gave up 3 bases; unmatched junction bases: 0. The DNA for the CDR3 is TGTGCCAGCAGCTTAAACAGGGGCTACGAGCAGTACTTC. Protein: CASSLNRGYEQYF.

The chain links TRBV3-1 (or the pseudogene TRBV3-2) to TRBJ2-1; 12 positions match TRBD2. The CDR3 consists of 20 residues. V lost 4 bases, J lost 1 base, and 14 bases stayed unmatched. CDR1 and CDR2 from the germline V gene are LGHDT and YNNKEL (reference sequence). CDR3 coding DNA: TGTGCCAGCAGCCGAGCCGGGACTAGCGGGCTTCGGGGGTCCTACAATGAGCAGTTCTTC. Encoded protein: CASSRAGTSGLRGSYNEQFF.

In its sample, this clone was seen once. This rearrangement joins TRBV7-2 to TRBJ1-5; D not resolved. The germline CDR1 and CDR2 sequences are SGHTA and FQGNSA. V lost 1 base, J lost 5 bases, and 3 bases lay in between. The CDR3 sequence is 12 residues long. The CDR3 reads CASSLDYQPQHF. For the CDR3, the DNA is TGTGCCAGCAGCTTAGACTATCAGCCCCAGCATTTT.

CDR3 in DNA: TGTGCCAGCAGCCCCATGCTAGCGGGTCAAGAGACCCAGTACTTC. Its protein product is CASSPMLAGQETQYF. The V gene is TRBV11-2, the J gene TRBJ2-5; 8 nucleotides match TRBD2. Germline V gene data show CDR1 as SGHAT and CDR2 as FQNNGV. CDR3 length: 15 amino acids. V shed 5 bases, J shed 2 bases, and the junction held 7 bases outside the gene matches.

The chain links TRBV27 to TRBJ2-4; the D gene is possibly TRBD1 (5 bases). The CDR3 spans 16 residues. The V gene's germline CDR1 is MNHEY and CDR2 SMNVEV (reference sequence). The V end lost 0 bases, the J end lost 1 base, and 10 bases lay between the germline ends. This CDR3 reads CASSLSAGLAKNIQYF. CDR3 nucleotide sequence: TGTGCCAGCAGTTTATCTGCAGGGCTGGCCAAAAACATTCAGTACTTC.

The chain employs TRBV7-2 and TRBJ2-3; D may be TRBD2 (6 bases). Deletions cut 1 base from V and 7 bases from J, with 9 bases between. Germline lookup yields CDR1 SGHTA and CDR2 FQGNSA. The CDR3 covers 13 residues. The CDR3 sequence is CASSLGGEYTQYF. The CDR3 nucleotides are TGTGCCAGCAGCTTAGGGGGGGAGTATACGCAGTATTTT.

This clone appeared a few times. The rearrangement links TRBV4-1 to TRBJ2-2, with D tentatively TRBD1 (6 bases). V shed 3 bases and J shed 5 bases, with 10 bases lying between them. Germline values: CDR1 MGHRA, CDR2 YSYEKL. This CDR3 contains 14 residues. CDR3 DNA: TGCGCCAGCAGCCAGGGGGCGCGTACCGGGGAGCTGTTTTTT. Translation: CASSQGARTGELFF.

The chain links TRBV3-1 (or the pseudogene TRBV3-2) to TRBJ2-5; 7 bases are shared with TRBD2. V was clipped by 2 bases and J by 1 base; unmatched bases: 4. The length of the CDR3 is 15 residues. Germline loops: CDR1 LGHDT, CDR2 YNNKEL (reference sequence). The CDR3 here is CASSQNAGVQETQYF. The CDR3 nucleotides are TGTGCCAGCAGCCAAAATGCGGGAGTCCAAGAGACCCAGTACTTC.